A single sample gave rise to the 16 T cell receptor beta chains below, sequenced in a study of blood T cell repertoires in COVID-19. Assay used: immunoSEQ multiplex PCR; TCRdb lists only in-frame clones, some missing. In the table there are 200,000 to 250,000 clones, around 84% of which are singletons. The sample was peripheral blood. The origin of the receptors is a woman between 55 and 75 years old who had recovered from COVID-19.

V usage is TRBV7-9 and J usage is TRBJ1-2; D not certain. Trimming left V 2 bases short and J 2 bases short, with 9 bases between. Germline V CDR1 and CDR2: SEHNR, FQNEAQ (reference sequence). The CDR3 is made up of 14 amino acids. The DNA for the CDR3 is TGTGCCAGCAGCTTAAGGTCGGGGAACTATGGCTACACCTTC. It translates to CASSLRSGNYGYTF.

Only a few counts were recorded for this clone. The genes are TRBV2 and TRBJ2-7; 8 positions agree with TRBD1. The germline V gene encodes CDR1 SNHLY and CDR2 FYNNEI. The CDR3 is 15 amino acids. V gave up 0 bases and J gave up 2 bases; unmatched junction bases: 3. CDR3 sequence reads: CASSEATGGTYEQYF. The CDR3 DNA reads TGTGCCAGCAGTGAAGCAACAGGGGGTACCTACGAGCAGTACTTC. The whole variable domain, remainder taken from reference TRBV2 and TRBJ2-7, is EPEVTQTPSHQVTQMGQEVILRCVPISNHLYFYWYRQILGQKVEFLVSFYNNEISEKSEIFDDQFSVERPDGSNFTLKIRSTKLEDSAMYFCASSEATGGTYEQYFGPGTRLTVT.

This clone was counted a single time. CDR3 residues: CASSLTYSGNTIYF. The CDR3 DNA is TGTGCCAGCAGCTTAACCTACTCTGGAAACACCATATATTTT. This rearrangement joins TRBV14 to TRBJ1-3; D call uncertain. Germline CDR1 is SGHDN and CDR2 is FVKESK. V shed 5 bases and J shed 0 bases, with 8 bases lying between them. The CDR3 covers 14 residues.

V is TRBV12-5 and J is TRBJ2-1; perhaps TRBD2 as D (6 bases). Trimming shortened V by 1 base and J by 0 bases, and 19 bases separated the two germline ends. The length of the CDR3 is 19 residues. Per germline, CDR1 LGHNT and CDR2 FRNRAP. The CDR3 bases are TGTGCTAGTGGTTTGGGGACTATGACCGGCTCGCGCTCCTACAATGAGCAGTTCTTC. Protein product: CASGLGTMTGSRSYNEQFF.

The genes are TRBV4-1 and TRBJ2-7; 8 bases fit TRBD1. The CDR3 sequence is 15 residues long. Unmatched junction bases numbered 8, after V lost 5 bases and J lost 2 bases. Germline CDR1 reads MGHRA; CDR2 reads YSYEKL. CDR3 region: CASSLTTGVTYEQYF. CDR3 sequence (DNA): TGCGCCAGCAGCTTGACGACAGGGGTAACCTACGAGCAGTACTTC.

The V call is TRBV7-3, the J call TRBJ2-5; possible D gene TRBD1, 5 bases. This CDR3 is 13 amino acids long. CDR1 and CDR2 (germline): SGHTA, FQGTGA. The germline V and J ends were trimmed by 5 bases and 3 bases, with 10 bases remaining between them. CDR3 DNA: TGTGCCAGCAGCCCCAGGGCCGAAGAGACCCAGTACTTC. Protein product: CASSPRAEETQYF.

CDR3 nucleotides: TGTGCCAGCAGTTACGTGACAGGGGGCGGGAGTGGCTACACCTTC. Translation: CASSYVTGGGSGYTF. The rearrangement joins TRBV6-5 to TRBJ1-2; the match to TRBD1 covers 10 bases. Trimming removed 2 bases from V and 7 bases from J; junction bases left unmatched: 7. Looked up from germline, CDR1 is MNHEY and CDR2 is SVGAGI. The CDR3 is 15 residues long.

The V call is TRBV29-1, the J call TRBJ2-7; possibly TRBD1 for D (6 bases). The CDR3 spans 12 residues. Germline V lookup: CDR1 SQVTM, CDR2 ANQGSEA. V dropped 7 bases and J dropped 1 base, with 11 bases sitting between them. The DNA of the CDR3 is TGCAGCGACAGGGAGTATTCCTACGAGCAGTACTTC. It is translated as CSDREYSYEQYF.

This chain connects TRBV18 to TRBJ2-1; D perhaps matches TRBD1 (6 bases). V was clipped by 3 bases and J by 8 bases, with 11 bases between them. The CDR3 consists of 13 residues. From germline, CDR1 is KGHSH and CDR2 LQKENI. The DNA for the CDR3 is TGTGCCAGCTCACCGATCAGGGGCCATGAGCAGTTCTTC. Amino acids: CASSPIRGHEQFF.

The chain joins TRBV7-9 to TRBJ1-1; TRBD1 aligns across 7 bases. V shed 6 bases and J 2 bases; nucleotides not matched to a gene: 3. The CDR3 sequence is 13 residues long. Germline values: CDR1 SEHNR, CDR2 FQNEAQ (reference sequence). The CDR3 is CASRGQTNTEAFF. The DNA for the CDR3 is TGTGCCAGCAGGGGACAGACTAACACTGAAGCTTTCTTT.

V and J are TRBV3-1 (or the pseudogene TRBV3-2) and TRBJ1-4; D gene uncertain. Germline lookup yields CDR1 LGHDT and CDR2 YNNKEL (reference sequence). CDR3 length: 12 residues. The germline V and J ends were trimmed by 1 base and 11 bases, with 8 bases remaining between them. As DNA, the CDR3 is TGTGCCAGCAGCCAAGTCGCCGAGAAACTGTTTTTT. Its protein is CASSQVAEKLFF.

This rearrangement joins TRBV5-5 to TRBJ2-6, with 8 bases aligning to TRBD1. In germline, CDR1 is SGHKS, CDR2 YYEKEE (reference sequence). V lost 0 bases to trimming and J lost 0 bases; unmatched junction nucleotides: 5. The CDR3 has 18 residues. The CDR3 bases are TGTGCCAGCAGCTTGGTGGCAGGGGGCTACTCTGGGGCCAACGTCCTGACTTTC. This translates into CASSLVAGGYSGANVLTF.

The chain's CDR3 is CASSDRLAGAYEQYF. DNA for the CDR3: TGTGCCAGCAGTGACCGACTAGCGGGGGCCTACGAGCAGTACTTC. The gene calls are TRBV6-2 or TRBV6-3 and TRBJ2-7, with 12 bases that match TRBD2. V gave up 5 bases and J gave up 2 bases; unmatched junction bases: 4. The CDR3 sequence is 15 residues long. The V gene's germline CDR1 is MNHEY and CDR2 SVGEGT.

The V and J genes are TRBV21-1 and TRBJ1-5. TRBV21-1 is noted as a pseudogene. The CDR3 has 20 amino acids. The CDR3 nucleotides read TGTGCCAGCAGCAAAGATCCCCAGGACCTGGGGGGGAATAGCAATCAGCCCCAGCATTTT. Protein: CASSKDPQDLGGNSNQPQHF.

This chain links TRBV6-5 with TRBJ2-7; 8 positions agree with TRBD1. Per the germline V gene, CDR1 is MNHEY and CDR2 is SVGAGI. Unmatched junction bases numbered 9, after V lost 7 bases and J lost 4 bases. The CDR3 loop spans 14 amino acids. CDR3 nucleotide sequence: TGTGCCAGCACTCCCCAGGGGGCCTTGTACGAGCAGTACTTC. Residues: CASTPQGALYEQYF.

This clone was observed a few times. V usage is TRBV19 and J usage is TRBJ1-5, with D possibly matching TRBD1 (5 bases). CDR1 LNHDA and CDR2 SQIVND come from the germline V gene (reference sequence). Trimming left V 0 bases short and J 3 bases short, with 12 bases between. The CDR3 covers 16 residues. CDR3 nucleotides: TGTGCCAGTAGTATAGATTTCAGGGCTAACAATCAGCCCCAGCATTTT. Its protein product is CASSIDFRANNQPQHF. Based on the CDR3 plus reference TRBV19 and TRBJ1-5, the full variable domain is DGGITQSPKYLFRKEGQNVTLSCEQNLNHDAMYWYRQDPGQGLRLIYYSQIVNDFQKGDIAEGYSVSREKKESFPLTVTSAQKNPTAFYLCASSIDFRANNQPQHFGDGTRLSIL.